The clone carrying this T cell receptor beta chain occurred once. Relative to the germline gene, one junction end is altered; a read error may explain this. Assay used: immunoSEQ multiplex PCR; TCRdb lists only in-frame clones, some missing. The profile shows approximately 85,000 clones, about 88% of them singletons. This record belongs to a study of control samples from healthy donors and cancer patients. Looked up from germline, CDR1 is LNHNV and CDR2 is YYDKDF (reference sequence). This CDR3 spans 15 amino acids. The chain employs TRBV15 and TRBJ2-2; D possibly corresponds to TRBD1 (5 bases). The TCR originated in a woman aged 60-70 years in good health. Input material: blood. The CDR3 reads CAASPEGEGTGELFF. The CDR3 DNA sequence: TGTGCCGCCAGCCCCGAAGGGGAAGGGACCGGGGAGCTGTTTTTT. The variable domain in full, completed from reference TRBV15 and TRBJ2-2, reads DAMVIQNPRYQVTQFGKPVTLSCSQTLNHNVMYWYQQKSSQAPKLLFHYYDKDFNNEADTPDNFQSRRPNTSFCFLDIRSPGLGDTAMYLCAASPEGEGTGELFFGEGSRLTVL.